This TCR beta chain was identified during a study of T cell repertoires in cytomegalovirus infection. This clonotype was seen a few times. The antigen remains unidentified. TCRdb re-derived calls from the reads in MiXCR, one entry per CDR3 protein. The sample lists around 430,000 distinct CDR3 sequences; approximately 46% were seen once. The CDR3 extends over 15 amino acids. Per germline, CDR1 LNHNV and CDR2 YYDKDF (reference sequence). V gave up 1 base and J gave up 7 bases, with 11 bases separating them. This TCR was recovered from a human donor in good health (CMV status not recorded). Some clones in this sample may be carry-over from other donors' samples. The chain joins TRBV15 to TRBJ1-6; no definite D call. This material consisted of cultured PBMCs, taken from culture after CMV antigen stimulation. CDR3 nucleotides: TGTGCCACCAGCAGAGTAATGAGCGAAAATTCACCCCTCCACTTT. Encoded protein: CATSRVMSENSPLHF.